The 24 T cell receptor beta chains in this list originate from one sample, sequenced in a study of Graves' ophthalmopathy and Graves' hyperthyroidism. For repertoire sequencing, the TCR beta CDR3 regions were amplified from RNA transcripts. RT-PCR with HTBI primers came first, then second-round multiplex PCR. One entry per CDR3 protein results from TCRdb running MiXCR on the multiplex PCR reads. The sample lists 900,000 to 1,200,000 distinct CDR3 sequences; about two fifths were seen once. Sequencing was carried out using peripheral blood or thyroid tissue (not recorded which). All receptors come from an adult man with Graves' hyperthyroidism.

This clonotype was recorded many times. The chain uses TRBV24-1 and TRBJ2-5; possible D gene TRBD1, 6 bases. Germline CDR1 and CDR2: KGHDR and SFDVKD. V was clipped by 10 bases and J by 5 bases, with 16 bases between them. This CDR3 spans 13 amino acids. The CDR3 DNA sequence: TGTGCCACTCAACAAGGGGGTATGGAGACCCAGTACTTC. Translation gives CATQQGGMETQYF.

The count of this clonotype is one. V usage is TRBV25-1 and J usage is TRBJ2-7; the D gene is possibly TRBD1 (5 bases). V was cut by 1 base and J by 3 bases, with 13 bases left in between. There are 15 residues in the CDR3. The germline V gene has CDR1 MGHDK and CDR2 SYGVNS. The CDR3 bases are TGTGCCAGCAGTGAATCCTCGGTAGGGGACTACGAGCAGTACTTC. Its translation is CASSESSVGDYEQYF.

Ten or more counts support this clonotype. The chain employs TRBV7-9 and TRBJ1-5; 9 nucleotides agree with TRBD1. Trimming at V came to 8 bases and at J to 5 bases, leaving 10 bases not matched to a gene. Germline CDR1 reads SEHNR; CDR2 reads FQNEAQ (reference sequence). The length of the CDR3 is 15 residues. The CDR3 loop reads CASSRTGEVDQPQHF. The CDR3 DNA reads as TGTGCCAGCTCCCGGACAGGGGAGGTTGATCAGCCCCAGCATTTT. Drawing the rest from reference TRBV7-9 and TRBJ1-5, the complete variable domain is DTGVSQNPRHKITKRGQNVTFRCDPISEHNRLYWYRQTLGQGPEFLTYFQNEAQLEKSRLLSDRFSAERPKGSFSTLEIQRTEQGDSAMYLCASSRTGEVDQPQHFGDGTRLSIL.

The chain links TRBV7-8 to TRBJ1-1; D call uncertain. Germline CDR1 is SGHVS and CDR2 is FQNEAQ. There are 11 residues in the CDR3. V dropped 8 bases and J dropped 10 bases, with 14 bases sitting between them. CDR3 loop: CASQSTSTAFF. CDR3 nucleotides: TGTGCCAGCCAGAGTACCTCGACAGCTTTCTTT.

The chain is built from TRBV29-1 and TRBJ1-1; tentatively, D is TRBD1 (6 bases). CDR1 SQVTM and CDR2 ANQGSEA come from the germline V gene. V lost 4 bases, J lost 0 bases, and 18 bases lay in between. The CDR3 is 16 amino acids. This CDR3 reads CSVARQGRNMNTEAFF. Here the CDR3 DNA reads TGCAGCGTTGCGAGGCAGGGGAGAAACATGAACACTGAAGCTTTCTTT.

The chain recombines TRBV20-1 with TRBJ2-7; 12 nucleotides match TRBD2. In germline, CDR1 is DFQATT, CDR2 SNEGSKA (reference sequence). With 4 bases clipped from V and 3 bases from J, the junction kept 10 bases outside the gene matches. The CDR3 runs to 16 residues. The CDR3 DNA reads TGCAGTGCTATTAATTCTGGACTAGCGGGGCACTACGAGCAGTACTTC. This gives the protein CSAINSGLAGHYEQYF.

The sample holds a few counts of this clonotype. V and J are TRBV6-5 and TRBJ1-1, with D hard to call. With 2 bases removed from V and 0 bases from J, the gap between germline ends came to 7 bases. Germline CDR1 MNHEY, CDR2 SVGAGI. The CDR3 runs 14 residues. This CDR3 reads CASSYVVVNTEAFF. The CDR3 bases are TGTGCCAGCAGTTACGTGGTAGTGAACACTGAAGCTTTCTTT.

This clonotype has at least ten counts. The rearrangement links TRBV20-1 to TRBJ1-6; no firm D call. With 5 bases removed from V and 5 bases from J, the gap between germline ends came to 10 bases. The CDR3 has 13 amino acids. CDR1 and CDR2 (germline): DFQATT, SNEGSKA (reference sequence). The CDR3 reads CSAWTENNSPLHF. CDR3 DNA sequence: TGCAGTGCTTGGACGGAGAATAATTCACCCCTCCACTTT.

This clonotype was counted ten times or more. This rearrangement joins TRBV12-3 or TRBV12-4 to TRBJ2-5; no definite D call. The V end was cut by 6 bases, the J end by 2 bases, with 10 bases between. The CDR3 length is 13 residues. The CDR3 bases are TGTGCCAGCAGACCGACGGCTCAAGAGACCCAGTACTTC. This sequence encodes CASRPTAQETQYF.

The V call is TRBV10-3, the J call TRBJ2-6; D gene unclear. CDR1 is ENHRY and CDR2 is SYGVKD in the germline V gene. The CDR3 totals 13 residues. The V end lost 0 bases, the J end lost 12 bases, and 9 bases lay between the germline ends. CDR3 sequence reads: CAISESGSSVLTF. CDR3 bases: TGTGCCATCAGTGAGTCAGGTTCATCCGTCCTGACTTTC.

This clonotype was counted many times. CDR3 DNA sequence: TGTGCCAGCAGCAAAGGACGGGTGAATGAAAAACTGTTTTTT. It codes for CASSKGRVNEKLFF. The V and J genes are TRBV9 and TRBJ1-4; the D is unclear. Trimming cost V 4 bases and J 5 bases, with 12 bases left between them. This CDR3 comprises 14 residues. Germline CDR1 reads SGDLS; CDR2 reads YYNGEE. Supplemented by reference TRBV9 and TRBJ1-4, the full variable domain reads DSGVTQTPKHLITATGQRVTLRCSPRSGDLSVYWYQQSLDQGLQFLIQYYNGEERAKGNILERFSAQQFPDLHSELNLSSLELGDSALYFCASSKGRVNEKLFFGSGTQLSVL.

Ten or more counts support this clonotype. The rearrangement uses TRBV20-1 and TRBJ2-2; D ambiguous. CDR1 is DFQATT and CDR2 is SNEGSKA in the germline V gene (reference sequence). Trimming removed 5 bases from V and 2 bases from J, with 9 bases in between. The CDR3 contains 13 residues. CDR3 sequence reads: CSAARANTGELFF. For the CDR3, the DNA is TGCAGTGCTGCCCGGGCTAACACCGGGGAGCTGTTTTTT.

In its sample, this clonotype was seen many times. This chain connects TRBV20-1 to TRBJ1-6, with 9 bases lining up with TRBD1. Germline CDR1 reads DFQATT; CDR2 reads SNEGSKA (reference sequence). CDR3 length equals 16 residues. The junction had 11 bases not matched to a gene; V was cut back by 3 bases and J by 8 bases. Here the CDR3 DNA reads TGCAGTGCTAGCCACCCCGGGACAGGGTTGGATTCACCCCTCCACTTT. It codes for CSASHPGTGLDSPLHF.

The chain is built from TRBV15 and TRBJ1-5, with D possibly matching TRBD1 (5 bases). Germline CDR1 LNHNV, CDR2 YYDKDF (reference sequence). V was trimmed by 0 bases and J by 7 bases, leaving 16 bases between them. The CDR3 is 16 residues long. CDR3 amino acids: CATSRDRGRAGQPQHF. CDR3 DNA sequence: TGTGCCACCAGCAGAGATCGGGGCAGGGCTGGGCAGCCCCAGCATTTT.

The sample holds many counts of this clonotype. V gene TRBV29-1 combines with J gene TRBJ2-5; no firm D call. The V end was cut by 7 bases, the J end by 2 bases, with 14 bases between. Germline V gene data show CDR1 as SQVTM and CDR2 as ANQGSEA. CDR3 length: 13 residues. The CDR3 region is CSARRTPQETQYF. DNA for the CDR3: TGCAGCGCCAGAAGAACACCTCAAGAGACCCAGTACTTC.

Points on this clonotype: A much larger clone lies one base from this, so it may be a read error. CDR3 sequence: CSVGAHVLTF. The CDR3 nucleotides read TGCAGCGTTGGGGCCCACGTCCTGACTTTC. The chain recombines TRBV29-1 with TRBJ2-6; D uncertain. Per the germline V gene, CDR1 is SQVTM and CDR2 is ANQGSEA. The CDR3 has 10 residues.

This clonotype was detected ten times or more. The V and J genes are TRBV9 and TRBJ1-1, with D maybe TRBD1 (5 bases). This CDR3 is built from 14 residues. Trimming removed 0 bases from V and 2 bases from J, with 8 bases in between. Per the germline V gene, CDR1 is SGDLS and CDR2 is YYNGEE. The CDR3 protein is CASSVVTGNTEAFF. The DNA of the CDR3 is TGTGCCAGCAGCGTAGTAACAGGCAACACTGAAGCTTTCTTT.

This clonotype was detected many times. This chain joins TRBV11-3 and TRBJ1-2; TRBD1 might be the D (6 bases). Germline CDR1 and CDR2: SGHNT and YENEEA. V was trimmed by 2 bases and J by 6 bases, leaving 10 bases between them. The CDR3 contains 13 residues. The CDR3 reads CASSLWHRDGYTF. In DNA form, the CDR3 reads TGTGCCAGCAGCTTATGGCACAGGGATGGCTACACCTTC.

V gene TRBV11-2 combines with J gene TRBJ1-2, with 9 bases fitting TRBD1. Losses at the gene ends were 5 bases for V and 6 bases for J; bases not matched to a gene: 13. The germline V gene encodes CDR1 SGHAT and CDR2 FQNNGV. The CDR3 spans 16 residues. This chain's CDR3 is CASSQVGTGLYDGYTF. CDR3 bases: TGTGCCAGCAGCCAGGTGGGGACAGGGCTATACGATGGCTACACCTTC.

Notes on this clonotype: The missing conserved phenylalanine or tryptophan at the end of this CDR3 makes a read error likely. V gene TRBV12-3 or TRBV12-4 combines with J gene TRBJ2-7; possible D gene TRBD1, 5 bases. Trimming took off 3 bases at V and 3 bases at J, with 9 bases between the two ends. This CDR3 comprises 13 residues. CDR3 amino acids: CASSLDKNYEQYL. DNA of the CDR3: TGTGCCAGCAGTTTGGACAAAAACTACGAGCAGTACCTC.

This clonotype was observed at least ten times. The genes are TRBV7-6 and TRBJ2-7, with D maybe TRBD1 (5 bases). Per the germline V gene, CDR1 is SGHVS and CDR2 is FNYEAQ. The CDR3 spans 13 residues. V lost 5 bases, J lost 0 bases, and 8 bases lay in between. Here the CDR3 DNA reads TGTGCCAGCAGCGACGACAGCTCCTACGAGCAGTACTTC. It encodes CASSDDSSYEQYF.

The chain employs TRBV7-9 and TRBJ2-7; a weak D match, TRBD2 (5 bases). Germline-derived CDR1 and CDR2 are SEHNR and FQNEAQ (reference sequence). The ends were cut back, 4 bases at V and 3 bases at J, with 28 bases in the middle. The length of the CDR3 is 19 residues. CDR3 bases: TGTGCCAGCAGCTATATTAGGGAAATGGACTGGCGGGCAAGCTACGAGCAGTACTTC. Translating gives CASSYIREMDWRASYEQYF.

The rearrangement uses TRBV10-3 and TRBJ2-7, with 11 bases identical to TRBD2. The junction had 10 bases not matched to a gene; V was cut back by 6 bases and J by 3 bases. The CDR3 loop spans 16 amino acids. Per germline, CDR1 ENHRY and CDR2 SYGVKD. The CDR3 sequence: CAIRGRLAGTSYEQYF. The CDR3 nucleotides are TGTGCCATCAGGGGAAGACTAGCGGGGACTAGCTACGAGCAGTACTTC.

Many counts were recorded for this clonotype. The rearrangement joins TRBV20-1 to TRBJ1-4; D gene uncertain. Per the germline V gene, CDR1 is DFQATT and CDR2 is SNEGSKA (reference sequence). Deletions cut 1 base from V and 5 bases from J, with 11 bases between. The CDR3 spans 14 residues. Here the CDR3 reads CSARAGEVNEKLFF. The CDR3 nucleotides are TGCAGTGCTAGAGCTGGGGAAGTGAATGAAAAACTGTTTTTT.